This T cell receptor (beta chain) was obtained from a study of blood T cell repertoires in COVID-19. Whole-study context: COVID-19 samples from acute and convalescent phases originated in the United States, Italy and Spain. Nucleic acid was either cDNA or gDNA, and it came from T cells, B-cell-depleted T cells, or PBMCs.

Original processing notes: Amplification from reference gene primers served as the basis for estimated nucleated cell counts. Repertoires were generated with immunoSEQ multiplex PCR, while TCRdb's copy carries only in-frame clones and drops some. The DNA was the basis for D and trimming; V, J and clone size are from that table. The table records under 150,000 clones, approximately 80% of them present only once. The CDR3 runs to 13 residues. Deletions cut 2 bases from V and 0 bases from J, with 4 bases between. CDR1 is MNHNS and CDR2 is SASEGT in the germline V gene. This rearrangement joins TRBV6-1 to TRBJ1-1; D remains ambiguous. The TCR originated in a human donor with acute or convalescent COVID-19. The donor label of this sample is uncertain. The sample consisted of peripheral blood. CDR3 residues: CASSEKLNTEAFF. DNA of the CDR3: TGTGCCAGCAGTGAAAAGCTGAACACTGAAGCTTTCTTT.